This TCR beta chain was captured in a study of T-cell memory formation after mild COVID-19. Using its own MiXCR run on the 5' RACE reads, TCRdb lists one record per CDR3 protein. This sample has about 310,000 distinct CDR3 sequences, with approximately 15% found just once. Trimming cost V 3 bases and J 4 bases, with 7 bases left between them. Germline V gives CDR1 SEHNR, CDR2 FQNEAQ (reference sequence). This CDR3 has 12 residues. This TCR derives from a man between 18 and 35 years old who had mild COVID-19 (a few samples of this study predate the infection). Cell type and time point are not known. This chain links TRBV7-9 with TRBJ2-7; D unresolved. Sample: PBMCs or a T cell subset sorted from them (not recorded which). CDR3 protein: CASSLTYYEQYF. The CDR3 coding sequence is TGTGCCAGCAGCTTGACTTATTACGAGCAGTACTTC.